This TCR beta chain was captured by sequencing in a study of cytomegalovirus exposure and HLA in healthy donors. General study results and limits: Among immune exposure information, only CMV serostatus was available. For most TCR sequences rarity was the rule, although some public TCRs occurred in many donors.

Remarks on this clone: What it binds is not known.

The CDR3 runs 18 residues. Germline trimming cut 2 bases from V and 4 bases from J; bases unmatched to any gene: 11. CDR1 and CDR2 from the germline V gene are LNHDA and SQIVND (reference sequence). With 60 Vbeta and 13 Jbeta primers, the PCR was carried out. TCRdb keeps only in-frame clones here, not all; method: immunoSEQ multiplex PCR. Counted here are tens of thousands of clones, roughly 80% occurring once; the ten biggest clones make up roughly 3.5%. The material sequenced was PBMCs. The receptor's source is a middle-aged woman in good health and CMV-seronegative. This chain links TRBV19 with TRBJ2-2; 9 bases are shared with TRBD2. CDR3 sequence (DNA): TGTGCCAGTAGTATACGGCTAGCGGGGCAATGGCGCACCGGGGAGCTGTTTTTT. Its translation is CASSIRLAGQWRTGELFF.